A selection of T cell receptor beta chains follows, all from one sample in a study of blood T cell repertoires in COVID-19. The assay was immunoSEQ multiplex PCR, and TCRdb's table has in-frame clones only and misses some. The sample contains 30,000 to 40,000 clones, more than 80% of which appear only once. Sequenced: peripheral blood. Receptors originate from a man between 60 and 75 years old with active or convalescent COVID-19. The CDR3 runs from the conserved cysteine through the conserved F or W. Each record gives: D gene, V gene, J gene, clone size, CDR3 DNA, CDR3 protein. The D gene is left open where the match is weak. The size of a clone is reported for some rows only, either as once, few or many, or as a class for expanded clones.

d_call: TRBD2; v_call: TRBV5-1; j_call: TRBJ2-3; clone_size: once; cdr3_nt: TGCGCCAGCAGCTTGACTAGCGGGGGGACAATCACAGATACGCAGTATTTT; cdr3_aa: CASSLTSGGTITDTQYF
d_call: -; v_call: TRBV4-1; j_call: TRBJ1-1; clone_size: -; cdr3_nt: TGCGCCAGCAGCCAAAGTACAGTTTCGGCTGAAGCTTTCTTT; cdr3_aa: CASSQSTVSAEAFF
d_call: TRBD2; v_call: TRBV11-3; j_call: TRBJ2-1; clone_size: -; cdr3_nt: TGTGCCAGCAGCCCCGGACTAGCGGGAGCGTACAATGAGCAGTTCTTC; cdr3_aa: CASSPGLAGAYNEQFF
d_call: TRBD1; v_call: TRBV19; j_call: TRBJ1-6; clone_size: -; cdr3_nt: TGTGCCAGTAGTAACCCAACAGGGGTCGGGGATTCACCCCTCCACTTT; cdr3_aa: CASSNPTGVGDSPLHF
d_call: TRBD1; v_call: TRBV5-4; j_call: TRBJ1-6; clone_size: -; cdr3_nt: TGTGCCAGCAGCACCTCACAGGGGCTAGGTAATTCACCCCTCCACTTT; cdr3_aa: CASSTSQGLGNSPLHF
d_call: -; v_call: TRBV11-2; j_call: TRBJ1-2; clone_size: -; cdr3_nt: TGTGCCAGCAGCTTAGATCTAAGGGGCGGAGGGTCGAGTGGCTACACCTTC; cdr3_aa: CASSLDLRGGGSSGYTF
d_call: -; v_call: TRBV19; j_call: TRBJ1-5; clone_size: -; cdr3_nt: TGTGCCAGTAGTTTACAGAATCAGCCCCAGCATTTT; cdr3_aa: CASSLQNQPQHF
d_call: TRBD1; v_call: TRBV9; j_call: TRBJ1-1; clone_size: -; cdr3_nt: TGTGCCAGCAGCCCGACTACAGGGGGCACTGAAGCTTTCTTT; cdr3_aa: CASSPTTGGTEAFF
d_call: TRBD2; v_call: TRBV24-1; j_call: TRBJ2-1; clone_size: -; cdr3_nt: TGTGCCACCAGTGATCCTAGCGGGAGGTATATATATGAGCAGTTCTTC; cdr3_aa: CATSDPSGRYIYEQFF
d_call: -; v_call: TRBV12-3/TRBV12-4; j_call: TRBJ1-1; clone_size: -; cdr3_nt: TGTGCCACTTCCCTACTTTATGAAGCTTTCTTT; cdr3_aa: CATSLLYEAFF
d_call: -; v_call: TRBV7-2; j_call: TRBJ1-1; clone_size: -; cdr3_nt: TGTGCCAGCAGCTTCGGGGGGAAAAACACTGAAGCTTTCTTT; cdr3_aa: CASSFGGKNTEAFF
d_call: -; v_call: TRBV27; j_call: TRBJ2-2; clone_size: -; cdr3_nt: TGTGCCAGCAGCTCAGGCGGGGAGCTGTTTTTT; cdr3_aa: CASSSGGELFF
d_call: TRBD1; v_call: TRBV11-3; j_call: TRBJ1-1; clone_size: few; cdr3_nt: TGTGCCAGCAGCGGGGGACAGGGCGCGCTTACTGAAGCTTTCTTT; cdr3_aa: CASSGGQGALTEAFF
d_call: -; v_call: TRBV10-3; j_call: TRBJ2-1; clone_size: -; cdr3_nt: TGTGCCATCAGTGCCGAGGGCCGAAGCAATGAGCAGTTCTTC; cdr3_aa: CAISAEGRSNEQFF
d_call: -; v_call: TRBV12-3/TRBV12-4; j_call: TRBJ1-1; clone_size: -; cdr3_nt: TGTGCCAGCAGCTTGGGGGCGCGAACTGAAGCTTTCTTT; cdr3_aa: CASSLGARTEAFF
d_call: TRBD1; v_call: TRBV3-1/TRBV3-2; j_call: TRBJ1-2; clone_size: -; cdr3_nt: TGTGCCAGCAGCCAAGCCGGACAGGGTGGCGGCTACACCTTC; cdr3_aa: CASSQAGQGGGYTF
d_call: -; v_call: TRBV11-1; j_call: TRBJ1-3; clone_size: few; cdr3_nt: TGTGCCAGCAGCTTTCCGAGCTCTGGAAACACCATATATTTT; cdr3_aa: CASSFPSSGNTIYF
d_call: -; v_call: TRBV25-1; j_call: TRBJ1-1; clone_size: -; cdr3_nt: TGTGCCAGCAGTGAATGGGCGAACACTGAAGCTTTCTTT; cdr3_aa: CASSEWANTEAFF
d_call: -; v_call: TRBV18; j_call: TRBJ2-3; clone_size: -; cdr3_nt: TGTGCCAGCTCACCGGACCTTCTAGGGGGTTTTAGCACAGATACGCAGTATTTT; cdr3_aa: CASSPDLLGGFSTDTQYF
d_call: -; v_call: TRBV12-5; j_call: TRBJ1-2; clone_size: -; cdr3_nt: TGTGCTAGTGGCATGGACAGCCTCTATGGCTACACCTTC; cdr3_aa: CASGMDSLYGYTF
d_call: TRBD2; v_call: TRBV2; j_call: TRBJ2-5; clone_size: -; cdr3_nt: TGTGCCAGCAGGGGGACTAGCGGGGGGATTGAAGAGACCCAGTACTTC; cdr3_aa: CASRGTSGGIEETQYF
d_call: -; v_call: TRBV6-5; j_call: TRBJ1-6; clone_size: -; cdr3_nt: TGTGCCAGCTCCTGGCGGGGGGATAATTCACCCCTCCACTTT; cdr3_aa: CASSWRGDNSPLHF
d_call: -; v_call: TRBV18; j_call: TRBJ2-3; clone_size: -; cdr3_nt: TGTGCCAGCTCACCACCTATAATTGGGGCTAGCACAGATACGCAGTATTTT; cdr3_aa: CASSPPIIGASTDTQYF
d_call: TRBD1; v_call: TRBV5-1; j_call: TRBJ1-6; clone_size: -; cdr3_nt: TGCGCCAGCAGCTTGTACTCGGAGGGGGCCCACCTCCACTTT; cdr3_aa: CASSLYSEGAHLHF
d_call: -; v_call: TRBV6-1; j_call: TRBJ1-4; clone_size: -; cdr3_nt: TGTGCCAGCATACGGGGGGAAACAACTAATGAAAAACTGTTTTTT; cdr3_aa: CASIRGETTNEKLFF
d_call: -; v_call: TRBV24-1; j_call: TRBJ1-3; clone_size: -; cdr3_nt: TGTGCCACCACTTTTGGGAGAGGAAACACCATATATTTT; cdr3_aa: CATTFGRGNTIYF
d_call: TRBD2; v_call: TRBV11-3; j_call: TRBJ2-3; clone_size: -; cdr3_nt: TGTGCCAGCAGCTCCCCGTCGAGACTAGCGGGAGCCCCCTCTGGGGATACGCAGTATTTT; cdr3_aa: CASSSPSRLAGAPSGDTQYF
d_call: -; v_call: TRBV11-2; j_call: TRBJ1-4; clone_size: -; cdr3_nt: TGTGCCAGCAGCTTAGGGGTCGAACGGGGAAAACTGTTTTTT; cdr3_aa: CASSLGVERGKLFF
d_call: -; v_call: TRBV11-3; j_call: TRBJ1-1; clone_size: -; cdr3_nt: TGTGCCACCTCTGCCATGGACAGCATGAACACTGAAGCTTTCTTT; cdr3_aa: CATSAMDSMNTEAFF
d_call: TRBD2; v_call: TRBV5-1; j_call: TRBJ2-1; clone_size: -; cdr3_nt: TGCGCCAGCAGCTCCCTGGGACTAGTAGATGAGCAGTTCTTC; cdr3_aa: CASSSLGLVDEQFF
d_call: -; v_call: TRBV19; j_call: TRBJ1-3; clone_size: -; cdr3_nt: TGTGCCAGTAGACGGACAGACTCTGGAAACACCATATATTTT; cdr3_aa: CASRRTDSGNTIYF
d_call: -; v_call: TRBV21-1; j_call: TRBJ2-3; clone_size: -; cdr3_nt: TGTGCCAGCAGCAAAGGGGCTTGGGGACTAGCGGAAGACACAGATACGCAGTATTTT; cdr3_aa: CASSKGAWGLAEDTDTQYF
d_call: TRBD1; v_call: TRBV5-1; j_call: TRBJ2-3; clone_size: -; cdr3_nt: TGCGCCAGCAGCCCCGGACAGGGGACGCAGTATTTT; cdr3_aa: CASSPGQGTQYF
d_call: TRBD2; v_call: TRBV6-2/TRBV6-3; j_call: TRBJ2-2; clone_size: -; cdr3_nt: TGTGCCAGCAGCTTAACTAGCGGGAGGTCGAACACCGGGGAGCTGTTTTTT; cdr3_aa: CASSLTSGRSNTGELFF
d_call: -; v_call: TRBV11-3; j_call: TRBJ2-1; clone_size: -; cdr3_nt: TGTGCCAGCAGCCTGAGACTAGAGGAGCAGTTCTTC; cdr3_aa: CASSLRLEEQFF
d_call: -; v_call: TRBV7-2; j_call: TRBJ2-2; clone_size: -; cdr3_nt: TGTGCCAGCAGCTTACACTTCAACACCGGGGAGCTGTTTTTT; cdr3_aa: CASSLHFNTGELFF
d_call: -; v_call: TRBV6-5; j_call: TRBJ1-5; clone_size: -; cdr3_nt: TGTGCCAGCAGACCCGACAGGCGCAATCAGCCCCAGCATTTT; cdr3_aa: CASRPDRRNQPQHF
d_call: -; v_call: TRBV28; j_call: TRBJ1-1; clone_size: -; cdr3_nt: TGTGCCAGCAGTTTGGTTGGGGAGGAGACTTTCTTT; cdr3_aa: CASSLVGEETFF
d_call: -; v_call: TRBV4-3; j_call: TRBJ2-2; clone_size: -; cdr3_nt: TGCGCCAGCAGCCAAGATGGACACGGGGAGCTGTTTTTT; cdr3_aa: CASSQDGHGELFF
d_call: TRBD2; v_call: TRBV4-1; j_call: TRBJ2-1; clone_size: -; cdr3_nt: TGCGCCAGCAGCCTGATAGCGGGCCCCTACAATGAGCAGTTCTTC; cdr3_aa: CASSLIAGPYNEQFF